A selection of T cell receptor beta chains follows, all from one sample in a study of T cells in localized non-small cell lung cancer. Sequencing was performed with immunoSEQ multiplex PCR; in TCRdb, only in-frame clones are kept and a portion is missing. The data show fewer than 100,000 clones, with around 90% seen just once and roughly 15% held by the top ten. Source: peripheral blood, taken before any cancer treatment. These receptors all stem from a man aged 40-75 years with stage I squamous cell lung carcinoma. Each CDR3 is given with its conserved first and last residue. Fields, in order: V gene, clone size, D gene, J gene, CDR3 DNA, CDR3 protein. D genes are given only for firm matches. Clone size, where shown, is once, few, many, or a class for clones that have expanded.

>TRBV5-4|NA|NA|TRBJ1-3
TGTGCCAGCAGCTTGGGATCGAGCTCTGGAAACACCATATATTTT
CASSLGSSSGNTIYF
>TRBV4-1|NA|NA|TRBJ1-1
TGCGCCAGCAGCTATCGGGACGGTAACACTGAAGCTTTCTTT
CASSYRDGNTEAFF
>TRBV13|NA|NA|TRBJ1-2
TGTGCCAGCAGCTTATTTGATTCGGAAATGGGGGGCTACACCTTC
CASSLFDSEMGGYTF
>TRBV6-5|NA|NA|TRBJ1-1
TGTGCCAGCAGTTATCACACCGGGGGGGATACTGAAGCTTTCTTT
CASSYHTGGDTEAFF
>TRBV6-5|NA|TRBD1|TRBJ1-1
TGTGCCAGCAGGGGGACAGGGGGGAACACTGAAGCTTTCTTT
CASRGTGGNTEAFF
>TRBV18|NA|NA|TRBJ2-7
TGTGCCAGCTCACCAGAGGTAGGCAGGACCTCCTACGAGCAGTACTTC
CASSPEVGRTSYEQYF
>TRBV5-4|NA|NA|TRBJ1-1
TGTGCCAGCAGCGTCGCGGGGGCAGTCACTGAAGCTTTCTTT
CASSVAGAVTEAFF
>TRBV28|NA|NA|TRBJ1-2
TGTGCCAGCAGTCCCCCCCTAGGAGGCTATGGCTACACCTTC
CASSPPLGGYGYTF
>TRBV28|NA|TRBD1|TRBJ1-1
TGTGCCAGCAGTACAGGGGGCACGATGAACACTGAAGCTTTCTTT
CASSTGGTMNTEAFF
>TRBV4-1|NA|NA|TRBJ1-1
TGCGCCAGCAGCCAGGGACCAATGGGGTTGAACACTGAAGCTTTCTTT
CASSQGPMGLNTEAFF
>TRBV6-5|NA|NA|TRBJ1-6
TGTGCCAGCAGTTACGGGCCGAAAAATTCACCCCTCCACTTT
CASSYGPKNSPLHF
>TRBV6-1|NA|NA|TRBJ2-2
TGTGCCAGCATGCTAGTTTCGAACACCGGGGAGCTGTTTTTT
CASMLVSNTGELFF
>TRBV5-6|NA|TRBD1|TRBJ1-2
TGTGCCAGCAGCCACGACAGGGGGAGATATGGCTACACCTTC
CASSHDRGRYGYTF
>TRBV10-3|NA|NA|TRBJ2-6
TGTGCCATCAGTGAGTCGACGGGCGGGGCCAACGTCCTGACTTTC
CAISESTGGANVLTF
>TRBV18|NA|NA|TRBJ1-5
TGTGCCAGCTCACCAACAGGGTCCCCTGTCAATCAGCCCCAGCATTTT
CASSPTGSPVNQPQHF
>TRBV7-9|NA|NA|TRBJ1-1
TGTGCCAGCAGCTTACAAAGCCTAGATGGGACTGAAGCTTTCTTT
CASSLQSLDGTEAFF
>TRBV21-1|NA|NA|TRBJ1-2
TGTGCCAGCAGCAAAAAACGGCGATGGCGCGGCTTCAATGGCTACACCTTC
CASSKKRRWRGFNGYTF
>TRBV29-1|NA|NA|TRBJ1-1
TGCAGCGTGAGGGGCACTGAAGCTTTCTTT
CSVRGTEAFF
>TRBV2|NA|TRBD1|TRBJ1-5
TGTGCCAGCACCCCCCAGGGGGCTGGCAATCAGCCCCAGCATTTT
CASTPQGAGNQPQHF
>TRBV5-5|NA|NA|TRBJ2-3
TGTGCCAGCACCCTTTCTTTAGATACGCAGTATTTT
CASTLSLDTQYF
>TRBV6-5|once|NA|TRBJ1-2
TGTGCCAGCAGTTTGGGACGGAACTATGGCTACACCTTC
CASSLGRNYGYTF
>TRBV19|NA|TRBD1|TRBJ2-1
TGTGCCAGTAGTAGAGACAGGGGGCCCGCGTTCTTC
CASSRDRGPAFF
>TRBV6-1|NA|TRBD2|TRBJ2-1
TGTGCCAGCAGTGAAAGTAGCGGGGCCTACAATGAGCAGTTCTTC
CASSESSGAYNEQFF
>TRBV7-7|few|NA|TRBJ2-5
TGTGCCAGCAGCTCAGACAGGCAGGAGACCCAGTACTTC
CASSSDRQETQYF
>TRBV7-2|NA|NA|TRBJ2-7
TGTGCCAGCAGCACAACACGGGGAGGAGGCCAGCAGTACTTC
CASSTTRGGGQQYF
>TRBV29-1|NA|NA|TRBJ1-4
TGCAGCGTTGTCCGGGACAAGGCAGCAACTAATGAAAAACTGTTTTTT
CSVVRDKAATNEKLFF
>TRBV25-1|once|TRBD2|TRBJ2-3
TGTGCCAGCAGTGCGACTAGCGGGGGGCCAACAGATACGCAGTATTTT
CASSATSGGPTDTQYF
>TRBV27|NA|NA|TRBJ2-1
TGTGCCAGCAGTTTATCAGTCGCCCCCTACAATGAGCAGTTCTTC
CASSLSVAPYNEQFF
>TRBV10-3|NA|NA|TRBJ2-6
TGTGCCATCAGTGAGTCCAGGTCAGGGGCCAACGTCCTGACTTTC
CAISESRSGANVLTF
>TRBV5-1|NA|TRBD1|TRBJ2-1
TGCGCCAGCAGCTTGGGGGACAGATACAATGAGCAGTTCTTC
CASSLGDRYNEQFF
>TRBV11-2|NA|TRBD1|TRBJ2-2
TGTGCCAGCAGCGATCGGACAGGGGGCACCGGGGAGCTGTTTTTT
CASSDRTGGTGELFF
>TRBV19|once|NA|TRBJ1-1
TGTGCCAGTAGTATAGTTGGGGGGAACACTGAAGCTTTCTTT
CASSIVGGNTEAFF
>TRBV29-1|once|NA|TRBJ2-7
TGCAGCGCCCTAGGTAGAATTGAGCAGTACTTC
CSALGRIEQYF
>TRBV4-2|NA|NA|TRBJ1-3
TGTGCCAGCAGCCCCACGGACAGCGGAAACACCATATATTTT
CASSPTDSGNTIYF
>TRBV6-1|NA|NA|TRBJ1-1
TGTGCCAGCCCAGGACAGTCCCTTCCAGGAGCTTTCTTT
CASPGQSLPGAFF
>TRBV5-1|few|TRBD1|TRBJ1-3
TGCGCCAGCAGGACAGGGGATAAAAACACCATATATTTT
CASRTGDKNTIYF
>TRBV29-1|NA|NA|TRBJ2-2
TGCAGCGTTGAAAAGGGCACCGGGGAGCTGTTTTTT
CSVEKGTGELFF
>TRBV7-8|NA|TRBD1|TRBJ1-2
TGTGCCAGCAGCTTACCGGGACAGACGAACTATGGCTACACCTTC
CASSLPGQTNYGYTF
>TRBV5-1|NA|NA|TRBJ2-2
TGCGCCAGCAGCCCTGGACAGTCTCGCAACACCGGGGAGCTGTTTTTT
CASSPGQSRNTGELFF
>TRBV11-2|NA|TRBD1|TRBJ2-1
TGTGCCAGCAGCAACAACAGGGGGTGGAATGAGCAGTTCTTC
CASSNNRGWNEQFF
>TRBV5-4|NA|TRBD1|TRBJ2-1
TGTGCCAGCAGACCGCCGGGACAGACCTACAATGAGCAGTTCTTC
CASRPPGQTYNEQFF
>TRBV7-2|NA|NA|TRBJ2-1
TGTGCCAGCAGCTCCTGGAGGAATGAGCAGTTCTTC
CASSSWRNEQFF
>TRBV7-9|few|TRBD1|TRBJ2-2
TGTGCCAGCAGCTCATCCGGGACAGGGTGGACCGGGGAGCTGTTTTTT
CASSSSGTGWTGELFF
>TRBV5-4|NA|NA|TRBJ2-5
TGTGCCAGCAGCTTGGATTCCCTAGCACAAGAGACCCAGTACTTC
CASSLDSLAQETQYF
>TRBV19|few|NA|TRBJ2-5
TGTGCCAGTAGTGGCCCGGGACTGAAGCAAGAGACCCAGTACTTC
CASSGPGLKQETQYF
>TRBV18|NA|TRBD1|TRBJ1-2
TGTGCCAGCTCACGCCGGGACAGGGTTAACTATGGCTACACCTTC
CASSRRDRVNYGYTF